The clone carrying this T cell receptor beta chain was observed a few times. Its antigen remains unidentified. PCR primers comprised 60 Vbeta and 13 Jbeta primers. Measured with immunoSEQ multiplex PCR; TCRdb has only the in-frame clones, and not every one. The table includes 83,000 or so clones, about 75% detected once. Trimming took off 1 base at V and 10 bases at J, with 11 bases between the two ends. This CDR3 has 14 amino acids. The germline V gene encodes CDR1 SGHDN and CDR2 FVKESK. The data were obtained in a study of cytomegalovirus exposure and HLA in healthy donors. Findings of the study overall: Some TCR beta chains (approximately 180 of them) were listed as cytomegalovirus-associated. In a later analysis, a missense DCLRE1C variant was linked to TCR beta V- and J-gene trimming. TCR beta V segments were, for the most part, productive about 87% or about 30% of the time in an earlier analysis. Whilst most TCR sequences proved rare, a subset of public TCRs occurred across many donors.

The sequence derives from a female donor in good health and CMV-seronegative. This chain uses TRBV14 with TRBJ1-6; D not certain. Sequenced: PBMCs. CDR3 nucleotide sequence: TGTGCCAGCAGCCAAGGGTGGGCCAACTCACCCCTCCACTTT. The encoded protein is CASSQGWANSPLHF.